The 16 T cell receptor beta chains below all came from one sample that was sequenced in a study of immune characterization of retroperitoneal liposarcoma. MiXCR, run by TCRdb on the PCR reads, gives a single entry per CDR3 protein. Among approximately 9,700 distinct CDR3 sequences listed, about 30% were seen once. Sequenced sample: tumor tissue. The receptors here all came from a male donor with retroperitoneal liposarcoma.

By proportion, this clonotype is medium-sized (0.01 to 0.1%). This chain joins TRBV7-6 and TRBJ2-1; D may correspond to TRBD1 or TRBD2 (5 bases each). CDR3 length equals 16 residues. V was clipped by 1 base and J by 3 bases, with 13 bases between them. Germline CDR1 reads SGHVS; CDR2 reads FNYEAQ. The CDR3 loop reads CASSLVPGAHYNEQFF. Written as DNA, the CDR3 is TGTGCCAGCAGCTTAGTCCCCGGGGCACACTACAATGAGCAGTTCTTC.

The sample holds many counts of this clonotype. The chain links TRBV12-3 or TRBV12-4 to TRBJ2-1, with TRBD2 matching over 7 bases. There are 16 residues in the CDR3. Germline trimming cut 4 bases from V and 0 bases from J; bases unmatched to any gene: 6. CDR3 residues: CASSSSGGRSYNEQFF. The CDR3 bases are TGTGCCAGCAGTTCTAGCGGAGGCCGCTCCTACAATGAGCAGTTCTTC.

This clonotype is deemed medium-sized. V is TRBV6-1 and J is TRBJ2-1; 9 nucleotides match TRBD2. The CDR3 sequence is 12 residues long. Trimming at V came to 9 bases and at J to 10 bases, leaving 7 bases not matched to a gene. Per the germline V gene, CDR1 is MNHNS and CDR2 is SASEGT. The CDR3, as DNA: TGTGCCAGTAGCTTGCGGGGGGGAGAGCAGTTCTTC. The encoded protein is CASSLRGGEQFF.

This clonotype was picked up many times. The chain employs TRBV7-3 and TRBJ2-4, with TRBD2 matching 8 bases. The J call is uncertain, as TRBJ2-5 better fits the DNA end. The CDR3 spans 14 residues. Per the germline V gene, CDR1 is SGHTA and CDR2 is FQGTGA. In DNA, the CDR3 is TGTGCCAGCAGCCCCGGGACTAGTCTTGAGACCCAGTACTTC. It yields the protein CASSPGTSLETQYF.

This clonotype was seen a handful of times. The chain has TRBV6-4 and TRBJ1-2, with TRBD1 matching over 8 bases. Germline trimming cut 0 bases from V and 7 bases from J; bases unmatched to any gene: 7. CDR1 is MRHNA and CDR2 is SNTAGT in the germline V gene. This CDR3 is 15 amino acids long. CDR3 region: CASSDSGQGIGGYTF. The CDR3 nucleotides read TGTGCCAGCAGTGACTCCGGACAGGGAATAGGTGGCTACACCTTC.

This chain uses TRBV6-5 with TRBJ2-1; 7 bases map to TRBD2. V gave up 6 bases and J gave up 3 bases; unmatched junction bases: 14. The germline CDR1 and CDR2 sequences are MNHEY and SVGAGI. The length of the CDR3 is 17 residues. The CDR3 region has the DNA TGTGCCAGCAGGACCGGGGCGGGGGTTAGCTACTACAATGAGCAGTTCTTC. Translation gives CASRTGAGVSYYNEQFF.

There are many counts of this clonotype. The chain recombines TRBV12-3 or TRBV12-4 with TRBJ2-1; the match to TRBD2 covers 9 bases. The J call is doubtful: the DNA matches TRBJ2-7 better. The CDR3 runs to 17 residues. CDR3 amino acids: CASSLSGWTSVYNEQYF. The CDR3, as DNA: TGTGCCAGCAGCCTTAGTGGCTGGACTAGCGTATACAATGAGCAGTACTTC.

This clonotype is deemed medium-sized. The rearrangement uses TRBV6-1 and TRBJ2-1; 8 nucleotides line up with TRBD2. The CDR3 is made up of 11 amino acids. The trim removed 8 bases at V and 10 bases at J, leaving 4 bases unmatched. Looked up from germline, CDR1 is MNHNS and CDR2 is SASEGT. The CDR3: CASGLALEQFF. Written as DNA, the CDR3 is TGTGCCAGCGGACTAGCCCTCGAGCAGTTCTTC.

In its sample, this clonotype is medium-sized. The V gene is TRBV7-6, the J gene TRBJ2-1, with a possible D match to TRBD1 (6 bases). The end of the DNA aligns better with TRBJ2-7, so the J call may be wrong. The CDR3 loop spans 14 amino acids. Germline loops: CDR1 SGHVS, CDR2 FNYEAQ. This CDR3 reads CASSLGAGANEQYF. In DNA, the CDR3 is TGTGCCAGCAGCTTGGGGGCAGGGGCAAACGAGCAGTACTTC.

The sample holds many counts of this clonotype. The chain uses TRBV7-6 and TRBJ2-1, with 9 nucleotides matching TRBD2. The CDR3 is 16 residues long. V was pared by 1 base and J by 9 bases, with 10 bases of the junction left unmatched. Germline CDR1 is SGHVS and CDR2 is FNYEAQ. CDR3 amino acids: CASSLESGRIGGEQFF. In DNA form, the CDR3 reads TGTGCCAGCAGCTTAGAGAGCGGGAGGATAGGCGGTGAGCAGTTCTTC.

This clonotype was observed a handful of times. The CDR3 coding sequence is TGTGCCACCGATATTAATAGGGGAAATGGCTACACCTTC. This sequence encodes CATDINRGNGYTF. The chain couples TRBV6-2 or TRBV6-3 to TRBJ1-2, with D possibly TRBD1 on 5 matching bases. The CDR3 totals 13 residues. Germline-derived CDR1 and CDR2 are MNHEY and SVGEGT. Trimming stripped 10 bases from V and 6 bases from J, with 18 bases between.

This clonotype is labeled as medium-sized. This rearrangement joins TRBV6-6 to TRBJ2-1; tentatively, D is TRBD2 (6 bases). With 2 bases removed from V and 13 bases from J, the gap between germline ends came to 18 bases. CDR1 MNHNY and CDR2 SVGAGI come from the germline V gene (reference sequence). CDR3 length: 14 residues. In nucleotides, the CDR3 is TGTGCCAGCAGTTACCGACGCACGGGGGTGCCCCAGTTCTTC. Residues: CASSYRRTGVPQFF.

This clonotype rates as medium-sized. The chain is built from TRBV6-6 and TRBJ2-2, with D unclear. This CDR3 comprises 14 residues. V was pared by 2 bases and J by 0 bases, with 4 bases between. Germline V gene data show CDR1 as MNHNY and CDR2 as SVGAGI (reference sequence). CDR3 DNA sequence: TGTGCCAGCAGTTACCTTGCGAACACCGGGGAGCTGTTTTTT. Protein product: CASSYLANTGELFF.

On this clonotype itself: Without the conserved terminal phenylalanine or tryptophan, this CDR3 likely stems from a read error. The limits of the CDR3 on the DNA are not certain, so only TCRdb's listed CDR3 is given. V is TRBV12-3 or TRBV12-4 and J is TRBJ2-3; the table assigns TRBD1, which was not confirmed against the DNA. The CDR3 is made up of 14 amino acids, end residues included. The CDR3 sequence: CASSFYRGQETQYL.

As for this clonotype: This may come from a read error, since a much larger clone is one base off. V and J are TRBV6-1 and TRBJ2-5; 9 nucleotides line up with TRBD1. The CDR3 extends over 13 amino acids. From germline, CDR1 is MNHNS and CDR2 SASEGT. V lost 2 bases, J lost 11 bases, and 6 bases stayed unmatched. The CDR3 DNA reads TGTGCCAGCAGTGAAACCCGGACAGGGGAGCAGTACTTC. Its protein product is CASSETRTGEQYF.

The rearrangement joins TRBV6-6 to TRBJ2-5, with a weak D call TRBD2 (6 bases). With the DNA end fitting TRBJ2-7 better, the J assignment may be wrong. Germline assignment: CDR1 MNHNY and CDR2 SVGAGI (reference sequence). The CDR3 is made up of 14 amino acids. Here the CDR3 DNA reads TGTGCCAGCCACCTCCGTGCGGGACGGTACGAGCAGTACTTC. Translated, it gives CASHLRAGRYEQYF.